Ten or more counts support the clone carrying this T cell receptor (beta chain). The sample is drawn from a study of T cells after yellow fever vaccination. About the study: Some fractions had low cell numbers, and these were prepared with SMART-Seq v4 Ultra Low Input.

The 5'RACE template-switching step produced TCR cDNA and added a universal primer site and UMIs. TCRdb reprocessed the 5' RACE reads with MiXCR, giving one entry per CDR3 protein. In the table there are about 200,000 distinct CDR3 sequences, approximately 3.2% of which are singletons. Trimming left V 5 bases short and J 2 bases short, with 12 bases between. There are 15 residues in the CDR3. Germline V lookup: CDR1 SGHTA, CDR2 FQGTGA. The TCR originated in a man between 18 and 35 years old who received the YFV17D yellow fever vaccine. The specimen was CD4+ T cells sorted from PBMCs, collected 10 days after the yellow fever booster vaccination. The chain employs TRBV7-3 and TRBJ2-2; D gene unclear. CDR3 region: CASSPVGTNTGELFF. The CDR3, as DNA: TGTGCCAGCAGCCCCGTAGGTACAAACACCGGGGAGCTGTTTTTT.